The present T cell receptor beta chain was sequenced within a study of blood T cell repertoires in COVID-19. Study as a whole: The origin of the acute and convalescent COVID-19 samples was the United States, Italy and Spain.

Seattle patients were enrolled during active infection and followed longitudinally. Trimming cost V 5 bases and J 5 bases, with 18 bases left between them. The CDR3 runs 15 residues. Germline V gene lookup returns CDR1 SEHNR and CDR2 FQNEAQ (reference sequence). Original data processing: Counts of nucleated cells, estimated from reference gene primer amplification, were obtained. The protocol was immunoSEQ multiplex PCR, while the TCRdb copy is restricted to in-frame clones and leaves out a portion. From that table come the V and J calls and clone size; the DNA was used to work out D and trimming. The table lists roughly 250,000 clones, approximately 87% of them singletons, with approximately 12% in the top ten.

The rearrangement uses TRBV7-9 and TRBJ1-2; a possible D gene is TRBD1 (6 bases). Sequencing was done on a sample of peripheral blood. The TCR originated in a woman in her twenties or thirties with COVID-19, enrolled during active disease. In DNA, the CDR3 is TGTGCCAGCAGCCCCCCGGCCCGGACAGCATATGGCTACACCTTC. Amino acid sequence: CASSPPARTAYGYTF.